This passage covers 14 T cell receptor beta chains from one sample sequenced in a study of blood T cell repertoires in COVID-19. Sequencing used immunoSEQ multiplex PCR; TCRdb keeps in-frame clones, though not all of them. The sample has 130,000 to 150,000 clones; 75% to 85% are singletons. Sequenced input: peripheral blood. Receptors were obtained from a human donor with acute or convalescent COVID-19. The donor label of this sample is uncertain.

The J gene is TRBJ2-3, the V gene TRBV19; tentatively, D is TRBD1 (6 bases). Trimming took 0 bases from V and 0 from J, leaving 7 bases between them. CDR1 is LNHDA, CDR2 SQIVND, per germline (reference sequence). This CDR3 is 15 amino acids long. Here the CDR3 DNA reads TGTGCCAGTAGTATAGAGGGGGCTAGCACAGATACGCAGTATTTT. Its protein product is CASSIEGASTDTQYF. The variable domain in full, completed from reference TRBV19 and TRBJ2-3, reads DGGITQSPKYLFRKEGQNVTLSCEQNLNHDAMYWYRQDPGQGLRLIYYSQIVNDFQKGDIAEGYSVSREKKESFPLTVTSAQKNPTAFYLCASSIEGASTDTQYFGPGTRLTVL.

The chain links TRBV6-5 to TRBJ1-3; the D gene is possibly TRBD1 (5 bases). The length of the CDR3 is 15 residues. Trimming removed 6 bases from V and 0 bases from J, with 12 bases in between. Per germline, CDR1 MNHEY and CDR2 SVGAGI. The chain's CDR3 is CASSLDTSSGNTIYF. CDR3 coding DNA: TGTGCCAGCAGCTTGGACACGAGCTCTGGAAACACCATATATTTT.

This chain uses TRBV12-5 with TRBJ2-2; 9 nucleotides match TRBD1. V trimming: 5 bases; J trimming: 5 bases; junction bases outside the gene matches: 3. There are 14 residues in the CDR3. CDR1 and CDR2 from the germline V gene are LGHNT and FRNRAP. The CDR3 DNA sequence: TGTGCTAGTGGTCCCGGGACAGGGACCGGGGAGCTGTTTTTT. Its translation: CASGPGTGTGELFF.

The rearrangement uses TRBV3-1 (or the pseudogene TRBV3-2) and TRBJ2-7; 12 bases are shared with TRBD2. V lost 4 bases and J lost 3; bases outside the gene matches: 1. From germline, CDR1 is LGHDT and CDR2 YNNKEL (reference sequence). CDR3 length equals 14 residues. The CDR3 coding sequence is TGTGCCAGCAGCCGGACTAGCGGGGACTACGAGCAGTACTTC. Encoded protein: CASSRTSGDYEQYF.

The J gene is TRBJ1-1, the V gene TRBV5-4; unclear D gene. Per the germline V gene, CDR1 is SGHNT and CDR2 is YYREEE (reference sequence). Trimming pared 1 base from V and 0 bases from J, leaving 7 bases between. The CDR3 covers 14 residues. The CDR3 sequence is CASSLFSLNTEAFF. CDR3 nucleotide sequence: TGTGCCAGCAGCTTGTTCAGTTTGAACACTGAAGCTTTCTTT.

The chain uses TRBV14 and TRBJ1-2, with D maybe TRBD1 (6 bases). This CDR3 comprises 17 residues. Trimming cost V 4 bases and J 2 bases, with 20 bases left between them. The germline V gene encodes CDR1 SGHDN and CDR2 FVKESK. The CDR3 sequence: CASSPRGGAVRNYGYTF. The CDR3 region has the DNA TGTGCCAGCAGCCCCCGGGGGGGGGCGGTAAGGAACTATGGCTACACCTTC.

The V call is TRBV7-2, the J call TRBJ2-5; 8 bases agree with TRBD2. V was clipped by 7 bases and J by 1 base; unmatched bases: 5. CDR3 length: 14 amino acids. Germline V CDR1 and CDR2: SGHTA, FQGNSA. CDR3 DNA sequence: TGTGCCAGCAACCTCGGGGGGGCCCAAGAGACCCAGTACTTC. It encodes CASNLGGAQETQYF.

The CDR3 DNA sequence: TGTGCCAGCAGCTCCCCCGGGACTAGCGGGTCCTACGAGCAGTACGTC. It translates to CASSSPGTSGSYEQYV. The chain combines TRBV7-8 with TRBJ2-7; 12 bases fit TRBD2. Germline CDR1 SGHVS, CDR2 FQNEAQ. The CDR3 totals 16 residues. With 4 bases clipped from V and 1 base from J, the junction kept 5 bases outside the gene matches.

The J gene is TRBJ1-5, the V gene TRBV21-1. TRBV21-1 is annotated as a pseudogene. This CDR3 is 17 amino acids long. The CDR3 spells CASSILRGGAQSQPQHF. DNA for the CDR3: TGTGCCAGCAGCATTCTTAGGGGGGGGGCGCAAAGTCAGCCCCAGCATTTT.

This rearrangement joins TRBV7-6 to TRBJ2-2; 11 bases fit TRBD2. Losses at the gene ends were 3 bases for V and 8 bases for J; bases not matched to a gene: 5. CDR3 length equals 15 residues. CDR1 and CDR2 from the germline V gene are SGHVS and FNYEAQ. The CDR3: CASSFLAGGPGELFF. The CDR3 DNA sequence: TGTGCCAGCAGCTTCTTAGCGGGGGGGCCGGGGGAGCTGTTTTTT. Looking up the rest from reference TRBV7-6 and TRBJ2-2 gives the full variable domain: GAGVSQSPRYKVTKRGQDVALRCDPISGHVSLYWYRQALGQGPEFLTYFNYEAQQDKSGLPNDRFSAERPEGSISTLTIQRTEQRDSAMYRCASSFLAGGPGELFFGEGSRLTVL.

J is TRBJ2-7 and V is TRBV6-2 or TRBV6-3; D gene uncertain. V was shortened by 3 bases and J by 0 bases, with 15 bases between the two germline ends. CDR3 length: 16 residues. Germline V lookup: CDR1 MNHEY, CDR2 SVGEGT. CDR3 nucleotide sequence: TGTGCCAGCAGTTATTCAAACAGTCGGTTCTCCTACGAGCAGTACGTC. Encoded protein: CASSYSNSRFSYEQYV.

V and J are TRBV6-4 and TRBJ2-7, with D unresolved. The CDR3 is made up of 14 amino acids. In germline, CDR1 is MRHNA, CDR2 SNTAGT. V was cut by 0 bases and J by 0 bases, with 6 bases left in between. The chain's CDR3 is CASSDSLASYEQYV. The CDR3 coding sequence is TGTGCCAGCAGTGACTCTCTGGCCTCCTACGAGCAGTACGTC.

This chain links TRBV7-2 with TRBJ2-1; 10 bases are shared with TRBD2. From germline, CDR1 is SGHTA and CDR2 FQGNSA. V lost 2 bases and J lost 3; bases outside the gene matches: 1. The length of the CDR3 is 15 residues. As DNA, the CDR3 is TGTGCCAGCAGCTTAACTAGCGGGATCTACAATGAGCAGTTCTTC. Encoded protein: CASSLTSGIYNEQFF.

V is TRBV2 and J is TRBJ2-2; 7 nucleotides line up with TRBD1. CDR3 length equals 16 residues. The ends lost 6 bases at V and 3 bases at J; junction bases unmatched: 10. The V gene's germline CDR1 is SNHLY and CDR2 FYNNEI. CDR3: CASSPDRAGDTGELFF. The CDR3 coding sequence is TGTGCCAGCAGCCCCGACAGGGCAGGAGACACCGGGGAGCTGTTTTTT. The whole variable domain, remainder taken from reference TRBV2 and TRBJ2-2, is EPEVTQTPSHQVTQMGQEVILRCVPISNHLYFYWYRQILGQKVEFLVSFYNNEISEKSEIFDDQFSVERPDGSNFTLKIRSTKLEDSAMYFCASSPDRAGDTGELFFGEGSRLTVL.